Below are 17 T cell receptor beta chains sequenced from a single sample in a study of T cells expressing NK-cell markers. TCRdb reprocessed the 5' RACE reads, with one entry per CDR3 protein and no DNA. The sample table sets out around 260,000 distinct CDR3 sequences. The sequencing sample was made of blood T cells: a sorted CD56 or NKG2C T cell subset, CD4+ or CD8+ T cells, or bulk PBMC T cells (not recorded which). The receptors stem from a woman aged 18-70 years in good health.

The chain has TRBV28 and TRBJ1-6. CDR1 MDHEN and CDR2 SYDVKM come from the germline V gene. CDR3 length equals 14 residues. The CDR3 reads CASSFLGKDSPLHF.

This chain joins TRBV11-2 and TRBJ2-5. CDR1 is SGHAT, CDR2 FQNNGV, per germline. This CDR3 has 15 residues. The CDR3 sequence is CASSLGGRYQETQYF.

This clonotype is called medium-sized based on its frequency. The rearrangement links TRBV20-1 to TRBJ2-3; TCRdb indicates TRBD1, and absent DNA this call remains unverified. CDR1 and CDR2 (germline): DFQATT, SNEGSKA (reference sequence). CDR3 length equals 15 residues. The CDR3 is CSARPGQGKGDTQYF.

V is TRBV7-3 and J is TRBJ2-1; no DNA is available, so the TRBD1 call from TCRdb remains unchecked. CDR1 and CDR2 from the germline V gene are SGHTA and FQGTGA. The CDR3 consists of 16 residues. The CDR3 loop is CASSQPGDYSYNEQFF. Full variable domain (rest looked up from reference TRBV7-3 and TRBJ2-1): GAGVSQTPSNKVTEKGKYVELRCDPISGHTALYWYRQSLGQGPEFLIYFQGTGAADDSGLPNDRFFAVRPEGSVSTLKIQRTERGDSAVYLCASSQPGDYSYNEQFFGPGTRLTVL.

This sequence joins TRBV12-3 or TRBV12-4 and TRBJ1-2; TCRdb reports TRBD1, a call that lacks DNA to check it against. The CDR3 is made up of 15 amino acids. The CDR3 here is CASSLATGVNYGYTF.

The chain joins TRBV20-1 to TRBJ1-5; the TRBD1 assignment by TCRdb is unverifiable without DNA. The length of the CDR3 is 14 residues. CDR1 and CDR2 (germline): DFQATT, SNEGSKA (reference sequence). The CDR3 protein is CSASITGGNQPQHF.

The V gene is TRBV21-1, the J gene TRBJ1-5. TRBV21-1 is tagged as a pseudogene. The CDR3 length is 14 residues. The CDR3 protein is CASSKDISNQPQHF.

CDR3 region: CASSFGHRGSGTDTQYF. The chain has TRBV11-1 and TRBJ2-3; without DNA, the TCRdb call of TRBD1 cannot be checked. The CDR3 sequence is 17 residues long. The V gene's germline CDR1 is SGHAT and CDR2 FQDESV (reference sequence).

J is TRBJ2-7 and V is TRBV20-1. CDR3 length: 15 amino acids. CDR1 and CDR2 (germline): DFQATT, SNEGSKA (reference sequence). The CDR3: CSATESSGRSYEQYF.

V and J are TRBV28 and TRBJ2-7; TCRdb gives TRBD2 as the D gene, but with no DNA this cannot be confirmed. The germline V gene encodes CDR1 MDHEN and CDR2 SYDVKM. The CDR3 sequence is 12 residues long. CDR3 region: CASSLRYGTYYF.

The V call is TRBV28, the J call TRBJ2-2; TCRdb calls TRBD2, which cannot be checked without DNA. CDR1 and CDR2 from the germline V gene are MDHEN and SYDVKM. The CDR3 has 12 amino acids. CDR3 in amino acids: CASSFLVGELFF.

The V gene is TRBV20-1, the J gene TRBJ2-1; there is no DNA to check the TCRdb D call of TRBD2. Looked up from germline, CDR1 is DFQATT and CDR2 is SNEGSKA (reference sequence). The CDR3 sequence is 16 residues long. The CDR3 region is CSARIGLAGTYNEQFF.

The J gene is TRBJ2-1, the V gene TRBV20-1; no DNA is available, so the TRBD1 call from TCRdb remains unchecked. The germline V gene encodes CDR1 DFQATT and CDR2 SNEGSKA (reference sequence). The CDR3 spans 15 residues. CDR3 region: CSAGGGGSSYNEQFF.

This chain connects TRBV7-2 to TRBJ1-5. Germline-derived CDR1 and CDR2 are SGHTA and FQGNSA. The CDR3 consists of 15 residues. The CDR3 here is CASSSGSTNDQPQHF.

The CDR3 reads CASSYWGLAATDTQYF. The chain recombines TRBV6-5 with TRBJ2-3; TCRdb indicates TRBD2, and absent DNA this call remains unverified. CDR3 length: 16 residues. CDR1 and CDR2 from the germline V gene are MNHEY and SVGAGI.

The rearrangement uses TRBV7-3 and TRBJ2-1; TCRdb proposes TRBD1, but this gene call is untestable without DNA. The CDR3 spans 15 residues. Germline V CDR1 and CDR2: SGHTA, FQGTGA. This CDR3 is CASSLLGQLHNEQFF.

The chain carries TRBV4-3 and TRBJ2-2; TCRdb picks TRBD1, but there is no DNA to check that call. CDR1 is LGHNA, CDR2 YSLEER, per germline. This CDR3 comprises 12 residues. The CDR3 reads CASRGVTGELFF.